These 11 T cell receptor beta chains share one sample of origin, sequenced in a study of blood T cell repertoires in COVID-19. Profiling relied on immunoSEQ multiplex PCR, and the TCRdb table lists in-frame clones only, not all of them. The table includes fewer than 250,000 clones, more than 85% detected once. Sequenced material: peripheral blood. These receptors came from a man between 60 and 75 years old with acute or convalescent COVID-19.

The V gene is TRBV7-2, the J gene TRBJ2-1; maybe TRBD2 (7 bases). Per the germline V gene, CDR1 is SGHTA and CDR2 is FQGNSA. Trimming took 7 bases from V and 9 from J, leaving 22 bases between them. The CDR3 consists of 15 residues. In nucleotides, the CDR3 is TGTGCCAGCATCCCCCTGGGGGGGGCCGCGGTTGAGCAGTTCTTC. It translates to CASIPLGGAAVEQFF.

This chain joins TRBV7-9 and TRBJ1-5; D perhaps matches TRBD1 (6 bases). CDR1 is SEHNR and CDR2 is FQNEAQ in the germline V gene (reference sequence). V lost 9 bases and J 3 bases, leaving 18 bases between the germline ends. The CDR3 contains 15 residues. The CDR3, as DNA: TGTGCCAGTAATTCACAGGGTGCCCCCAATCAGCCCCAGCATTTT. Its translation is CASNSQGAPNQPQHF. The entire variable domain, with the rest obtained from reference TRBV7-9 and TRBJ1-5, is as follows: DTGVSQNPRHKITKRGQNVTFRCDPISEHNRLYWYRQTLGQGPEFLTYFQNEAQLEKSRLLSDRFSAERPKGSFSTLEIQRTEQGDSAMYLCASNSQGAPNQPQHFGDGTRLSIL.

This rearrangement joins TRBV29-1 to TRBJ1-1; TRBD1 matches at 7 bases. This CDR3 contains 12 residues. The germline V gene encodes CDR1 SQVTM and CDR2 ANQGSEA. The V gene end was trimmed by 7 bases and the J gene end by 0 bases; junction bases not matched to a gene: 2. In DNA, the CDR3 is TGCAGCGCCGGACAGGTGAACACTGAAGCTTTCTTT. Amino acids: CSAGQVNTEAFF.

This CDR3 is CASSLMGQAHGELFF. The CDR3 DNA follows: TGTGCCAGCAGCTTGATGGGGCAGGCCCACGGGGAGCTGTTTTTT. V usage is TRBV5-6 and J usage is TRBJ2-2; D may be TRBD1 (5 bases). Trimming left V 1 base short and J 7 bases short, with 14 bases between. Germline V gene lookup returns CDR1 SGHDT and CDR2 YYEEEE. The CDR3 has 15 amino acids. The full variable domain, rest sourced from reference TRBV5-6 and TRBJ2-2, is DAGVTQSPTHLIKTRGQQVTLRCSPKSGHDTVSWYQQALGQGPQFIFQYYEEEERQRGNFPDRFSGHQFPNYSSELNVNALLLGDSALYLCASSLMGQAHGELFFGEGSRLTVL.

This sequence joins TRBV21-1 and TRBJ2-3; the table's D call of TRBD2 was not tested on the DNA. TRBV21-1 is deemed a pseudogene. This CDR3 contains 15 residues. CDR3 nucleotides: TGTGCCTACCACCGACTGAAACCTAGCACAGATACGCAGTATTTT. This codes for CAYHRLKPSTDTQYF.

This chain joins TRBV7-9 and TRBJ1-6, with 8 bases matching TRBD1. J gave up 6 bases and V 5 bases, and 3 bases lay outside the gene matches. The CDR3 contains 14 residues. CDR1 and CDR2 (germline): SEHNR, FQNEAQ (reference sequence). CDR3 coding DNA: TGTGCCAGCAGCGGAGACAGGGGTAATTCACCCCTCCACTTT. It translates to CASSGDRGNSPLHF.

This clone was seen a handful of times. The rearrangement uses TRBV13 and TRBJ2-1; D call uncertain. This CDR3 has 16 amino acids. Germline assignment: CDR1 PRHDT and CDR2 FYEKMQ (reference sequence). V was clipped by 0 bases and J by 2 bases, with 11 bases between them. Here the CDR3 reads CASSLGVAPAYNEQFF. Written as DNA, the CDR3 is TGTGCCAGCAGCTTAGGGGTAGCTCCAGCCTACAATGAGCAGTTCTTC.

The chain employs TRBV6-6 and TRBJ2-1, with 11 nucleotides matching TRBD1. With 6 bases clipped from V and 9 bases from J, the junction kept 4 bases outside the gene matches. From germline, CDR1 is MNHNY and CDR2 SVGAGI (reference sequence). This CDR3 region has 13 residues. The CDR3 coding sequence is TGTGCCAGCAGCCGGGGACAGGGGGGTGAGCAGTTCTTC. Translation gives CASSRGQGGEQFF.

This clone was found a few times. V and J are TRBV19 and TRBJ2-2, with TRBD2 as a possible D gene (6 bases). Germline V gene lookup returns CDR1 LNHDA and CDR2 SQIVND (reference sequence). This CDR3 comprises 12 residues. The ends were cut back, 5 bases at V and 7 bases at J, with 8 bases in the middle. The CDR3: CASSPRGGELFF. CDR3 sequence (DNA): TGTGCCAGTAGTCCGCGGGGCGGGGAGCTGTTTTTT.

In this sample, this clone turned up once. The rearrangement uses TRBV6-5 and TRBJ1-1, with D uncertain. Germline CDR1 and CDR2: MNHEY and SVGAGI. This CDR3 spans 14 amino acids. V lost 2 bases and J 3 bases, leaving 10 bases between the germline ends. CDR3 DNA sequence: TGTGCCAGCAGTTACCGGGAGCTGCACACTGAAGCTTTCTTT. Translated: CASSYRELHTEAFF.

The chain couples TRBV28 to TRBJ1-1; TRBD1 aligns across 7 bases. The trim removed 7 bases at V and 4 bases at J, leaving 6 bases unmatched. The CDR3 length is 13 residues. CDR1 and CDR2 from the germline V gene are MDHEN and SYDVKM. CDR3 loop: CASTSGGSTEAFF. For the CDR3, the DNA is TGTGCCAGCACCTCAGGGGGATCCACTGAAGCTTTCTTT.